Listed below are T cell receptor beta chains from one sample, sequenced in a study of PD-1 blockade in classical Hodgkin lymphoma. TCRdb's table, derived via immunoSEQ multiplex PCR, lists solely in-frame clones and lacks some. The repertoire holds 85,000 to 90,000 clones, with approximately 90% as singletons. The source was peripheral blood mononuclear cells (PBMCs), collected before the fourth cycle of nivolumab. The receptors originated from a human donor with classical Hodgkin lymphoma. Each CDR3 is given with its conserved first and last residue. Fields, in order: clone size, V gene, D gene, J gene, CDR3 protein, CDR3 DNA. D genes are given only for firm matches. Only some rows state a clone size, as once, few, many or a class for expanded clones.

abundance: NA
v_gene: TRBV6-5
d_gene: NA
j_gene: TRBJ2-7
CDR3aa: CASSPPSHEQYF
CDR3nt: TGTGCCAGCAGCCCCCCGTCCCACGAGCAGTACTTC

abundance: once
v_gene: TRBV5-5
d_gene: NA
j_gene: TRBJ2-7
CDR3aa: CASSLVDNYEQYF
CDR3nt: TGTGCCAGCAGCTTGGTGGACAACTACGAGCAGTACTTC

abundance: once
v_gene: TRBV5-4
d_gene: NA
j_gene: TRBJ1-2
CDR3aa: CASSLVQGPSRGTYTF
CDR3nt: TGTGCCAGCAGCTTGGTTCAGGGCCCCTCAAGAGGGACCTACACCTTC

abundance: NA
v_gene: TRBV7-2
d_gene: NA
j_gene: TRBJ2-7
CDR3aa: CASSLGYPEQYF
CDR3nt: TGTGCCAGCAGCTTAGGGTACCCTGAGCAGTACTTC

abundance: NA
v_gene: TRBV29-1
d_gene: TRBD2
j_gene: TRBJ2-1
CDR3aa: CSERPAGDYGEQFF
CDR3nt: TGCAGCGAAAGGCCAGCGGGGGATTACGGTGAGCAGTTCTTC

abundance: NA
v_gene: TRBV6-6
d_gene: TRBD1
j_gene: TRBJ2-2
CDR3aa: CASSYLTGYTGELFF
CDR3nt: TGTGCCAGCAGTTACCTGACAGGGTACACCGGGGAGCTGTTTTTT

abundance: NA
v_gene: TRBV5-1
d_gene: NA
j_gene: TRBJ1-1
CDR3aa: CASSLEARGTEAFF
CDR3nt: TGCGCCAGCAGCTTGGAGGCCAGGGGCACTGAAGCTTTCTTT

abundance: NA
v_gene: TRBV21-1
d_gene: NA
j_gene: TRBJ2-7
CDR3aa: CASSGRDRGRKGYEQYF
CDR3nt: TGTGCCAGCAGCGGCCGGGACAGGGGGCGAAAAGGGTACGAGCAGTACTTC

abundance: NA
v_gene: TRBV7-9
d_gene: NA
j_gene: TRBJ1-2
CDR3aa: CASSSTSGSGYTF
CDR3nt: TGTGCCAGCAGCTCCACATCAGGGTCTGGCTACACCTTC

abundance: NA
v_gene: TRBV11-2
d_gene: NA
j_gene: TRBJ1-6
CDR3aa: CASSRTGTYNSPLHF
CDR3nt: TGTGCCAGCAGCCGTACAGGGACCTATAATTCACCCCTCCACTTT

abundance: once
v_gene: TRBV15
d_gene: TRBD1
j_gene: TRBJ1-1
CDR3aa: CATSRDRGIYTEAFF
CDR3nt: TGTGCCACCAGCCGGGACAGGGGAATTTACACTGAAGCCTTCTTT

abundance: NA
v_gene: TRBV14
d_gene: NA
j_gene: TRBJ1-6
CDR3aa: CASSQVPSQSWGTYNSPLHF
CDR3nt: TGTGCCAGCAGCCAAGTGCCCTCCCAGAGTTGGGGCACCTATAATTCACCCCTCCACTTT

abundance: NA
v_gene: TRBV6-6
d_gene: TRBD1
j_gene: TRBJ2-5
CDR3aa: CASSYGGGRGQETQYF
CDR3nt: TGTGCCAGCAGTTACGGGGGTGGCAGGGGGCAAGAGACCCAGTACTTC

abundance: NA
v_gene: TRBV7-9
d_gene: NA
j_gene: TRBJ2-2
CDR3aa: CASSPTGTNTGELFF
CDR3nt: TGTGCCAGCAGCCCGACAGGAACTAACACCGGGGAGCTGTTTTTT

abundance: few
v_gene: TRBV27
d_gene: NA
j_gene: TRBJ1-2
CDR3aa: CASSPNYGYTF
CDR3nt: TGTGCCAGCAGTCCTAACTATGGCTACACCTTC

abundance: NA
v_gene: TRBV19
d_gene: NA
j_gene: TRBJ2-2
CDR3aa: CASRAGWNTGELFF
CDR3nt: TGTGCCAGTAGAGCAGGGTGGAACACCGGGGAGCTGTTTTTT

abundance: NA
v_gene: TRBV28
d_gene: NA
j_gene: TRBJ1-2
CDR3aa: CASSRQGIYGYTF
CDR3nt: TGTGCCAGCAGTAGGCAGGGAATCTATGGCTACACCTTC

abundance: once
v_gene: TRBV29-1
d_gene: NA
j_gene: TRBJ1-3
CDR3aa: CSVQGNGNTIYF
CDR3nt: TGCAGCGTACAGGGTAACGGAAACACCATATATTTT

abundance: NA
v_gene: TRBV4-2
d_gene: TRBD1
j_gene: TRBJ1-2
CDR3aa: CASSQGDRVGYGYTF
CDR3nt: TGTGCCAGCAGCCAAGGGGACAGGGTTGGCTATGGCTACACCTTC

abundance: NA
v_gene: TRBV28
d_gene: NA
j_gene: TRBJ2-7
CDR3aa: CATVTLRGIYEQYF
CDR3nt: TGTGCCACCGTTACTTTGAGGGGAATCTACGAGCAGTACTTC

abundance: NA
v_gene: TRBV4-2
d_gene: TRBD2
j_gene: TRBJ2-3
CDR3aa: CASSLPGASGDADTQYF
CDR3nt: TGTGCCAGCAGCCTTCCCGGGGCTAGCGGGGATGCAGATACGCAGTATTTT

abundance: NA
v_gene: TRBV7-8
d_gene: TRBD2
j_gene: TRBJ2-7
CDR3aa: CASRGTSDSYEQYF
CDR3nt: TGTGCCAGCCGAGGAACTAGCGACTCCTACGAGCAGTACTTC

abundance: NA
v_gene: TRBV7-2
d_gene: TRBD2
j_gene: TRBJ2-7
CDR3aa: CASSLGLAGRISKQYF
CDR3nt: TGTGCCAGCAGCTTAGGACTAGCGGGGAGGATAAGTAAGCAGTACTTC